This entry lists 14 T cell receptor beta chains sequenced from one sample in a study of T-cell memory formation after mild COVID-19. TCRdb re-analysed the 5' RACE reads in MiXCR, keeping a single row per CDR3 protein. Of 80,000 to 130,000 distinct CDR3 sequences in the sample, approximately 10% were seen once. Input material: PBMCs or a T cell subset sorted from them (not recorded which). The receptors originated from a man between 18 and 29 years old who had mild COVID-19 (a few samples of this study predate the infection). Cell type and time point are not known.

The chain links TRBV23-1 to TRBJ2-7; TRBD1 matches at 9 bases. TRBV23-1 qualifies as an ORF whose function is uncertain. This CDR3 spans 15 amino acids. Trimming cost V 5 bases and J 4 bases; bases outside gene matches: 9. CDR3 in amino acids: CASSWDRELGYEQYV. The CDR3 coding sequence is TGCGCCAGCAGTTGGGACAGGGAGCTTGGGTACGAGCAGTACGTC.

The sample holds many counts of this clonotype. V gene TRBV7-3 combines with J gene TRBJ2-3, with D hard to call. The germline CDR1 and CDR2 sequences are SGHTA and FQGTGA. V lost 6 bases, J lost 4 bases, and 8 bases lay in between. This CDR3 has 12 residues. The CDR3: CASRIAADTQYF. For the CDR3, the DNA is TGTGCCAGCAGGATAGCAGCAGATACGCAGTATTTT.

This clonotype was picked up a small number of times. The chain employs TRBV20-1 and TRBJ2-7, with TRBD1 as a possible D gene (6 bases). This CDR3 spans 12 amino acids. Per the germline V gene, CDR1 is DFQATT and CDR2 is SNEGSKA (reference sequence). Between the trimmed V and J ends, which lost 5 bases and 5 bases, there was a span of 13 bases. The CDR3 loop is CSAPRTVDEQYF. The CDR3 DNA is TGCAGTGCTCCAAGGACAGTAGACGAGCAGTACTTC.

This clonotype appeared a few times. V gene TRBV2 combines with J gene TRBJ2-7; D gene ambiguous. Germline V gene data show CDR1 as SNHLY and CDR2 as FYNNEI. With 3 bases removed from V and 2 bases from J, the gap between germline ends came to 8 bases. The CDR3 totals 13 residues. CDR3 in DNA: TGTGCCAGCAGTGACAGGCGCACCTACGAGCAGTACGTC. Amino acids: CASSDRRTYEQYV.

CDR3 nucleotides: TGTGCCAGCAGCCACACAGGGGGATTTACCTCAGATACGCAGTATTTT. Protein: CASSHTGGFTSDTQYF. V gene TRBV11-2 combines with J gene TRBJ2-3; TRBD1 matches at 8 bases. The germline V gene has CDR1 SGHAT and CDR2 FQNNGV. The V gene end was trimmed by 5 bases and the J gene end by 4 bases; junction bases not matched to a gene: 11. The CDR3 loop spans 16 amino acids.

This clonotype has a handful of counts. This chain connects TRBV6-5 to TRBJ1-1; no clear D. Germline assignment: CDR1 MNHEY and CDR2 SVGAGI. CDR3 length: 14 amino acids. Trimming stripped 5 bases from V and 0 bases from J, with 10 bases between. The CDR3 loop is CASSSGPLNTEAFF. The CDR3 DNA is TGTGCCAGCAGTAGTGGGCCGTTGAACACTGAAGCTTTCTTT.

CDR3 amino acids: CASSLTQGANLQTQYF. Written as DNA, the CDR3 is TGCGCCAGCAGTCTTACACAGGGGGCTAACCTCCAGACCCAGTACTTC. The chain couples TRBV4-1 to TRBJ2-5; TRBD1 agrees at 9 bases. Germline CDR1 reads MGHRA; CDR2 reads YSYEKL. V lost 6 bases, J lost 6 bases, and 14 bases stayed unmatched. The CDR3 is 16 residues long.

This clonotype was seen a few times. CDR3 region: CASSLGQYEQYV. CDR3 bases: TGTGCCAGCAGTCTTGGACAGTACGAGCAGTACGTC. The V gene is TRBV6-2 or TRBV6-3, the J gene TRBJ2-7; D possibly corresponds to TRBD1 (6 bases). CDR1 and CDR2 (germline): MNHEY, SVGEGT. The CDR3 sequence is 12 residues long. Trimming shortened V by 5 bases and J by 4 bases, and 9 bases separated the two germline ends.

The genes are TRBV6-2 or TRBV6-3 and TRBJ2-1, with 7 nucleotides matching TRBD1. V was clipped by 8 bases and J by 9 bases; unmatched bases: 10. The CDR3 spans 13 residues. Germline lookup yields CDR1 MNHEY and CDR2 SVGEGT. This chain's CDR3 is CASAPRQGVEQFF. CDR3 DNA sequence: TGTGCCAGCGCCCCCAGGCAGGGGGTTGAGCAGTTCTTC.

This sequence joins TRBV9 and TRBJ2-3, with TRBD2 matching 9 bases. Germline values: CDR1 SGDLS, CDR2 YYNGEE. The CDR3 has 14 residues. V trimming: 0 bases; J trimming: 10 bases; junction bases outside the gene matches: 6. The CDR3 DNA reads as TGTGCCAGCAGCGTAGGCGGGGGGGGTCTCCCGCAGTATTTT. Translated, it gives CASSVGGGGLPQYF. Filled out from reference TRBV9 and TRBJ2-3, the complete variable domain reads DSGVTQTPKHLITATGQRVTLRCSPRSGDLSVYWYQQSLDQGLQFLIQYYNGEERAKGNILERFSAQQFPDLHSELNLSSLELGDSALYFCASSVGGGGLPQYFGPGTRLTVL.

Concerning this clonotype: Given a much more abundant clone one base away, this may be a read error. This chain joins TRBV6-1 and TRBJ2-6; D is unresolved. Between the trimmed V and J ends, which lost 2 bases and 0 bases, there was a span of 5 bases. This CDR3 contains 15 residues. The germline V gene encodes CDR1 MNHNS and CDR2 SASEGT. Here the CDR3 DNA reads TGTGCCAGCAGTGAATGGGGCTCTGGGGCCAACGTCCTGACTTTC. Its translation is CASSEWGSGANVLTF.

The sample holds one count of this clonotype. The gene calls are TRBV18 and TRBJ1-1, with 9 positions matching TRBD1. CDR3 length equals 17 residues. Unmatched junction bases numbered 10, after V lost 4 bases and J lost 1 base. Germline V gene sequence: CDR1 KGHSH, CDR2 LQKENI. The DNA of the CDR3 is TGTGCCAGCTCACAGGCCGGGACAGGGTTTCGGAACACTGAAGCTTTCTTT. Translated, it gives CASSQAGTGFRNTEAFF.

This clonotype was seen a handful of times. The chain carries TRBV9 and TRBJ2-3; 7 nucleotides align to TRBD2. This CDR3 has 15 amino acids. V lost 7 bases to trimming and J lost 6 bases; unmatched junction nucleotides: 14. Per germline, CDR1 SGDLS and CDR2 YYNGEE. This CDR3 reads CASGRDPSTYDTQYF. In DNA form, the CDR3 reads TGTGCCAGCGGGAGGGACCCCTCGACTTATGATACGCAGTATTTT.

This chain joins TRBV3-1 and TRBJ2-1, with D maybe TRBD2 (5 bases). There are 16 residues in the CDR3. Trimming pared 3 bases from V and 5 bases from J, leaving 17 bases between. In germline, CDR1 is LGHDT, CDR2 YNNKEL (reference sequence). The CDR3: CASSQVPGNFDNEQFF. Here the CDR3 DNA reads TGTGCCAGCAGCCAGGTCCCCGGGAATTTCGACAATGAGCAGTTCTTC.